This is a list of T cell receptor beta chains from one sample in a study of shared clonotypes between healthy human individuals. Sequencing used immunoSEQ multiplex PCR; TCRdb keeps in-frame clones, though not all of them. This sample has some 1 million clones, with roughly 80% found just once. The sample consisted of memory CD4+ T cells sorted from blood. These receptors were obtained from a man in his late teens or twenties in good health. Each CDR3 is given with its conserved first and last residue. Fields, in order: D gene, clone size, V gene, J gene, CDR3 DNA, CDR3 protein. A D gene is named only where the DNA matches it firmly. Size is omitted from some rows. Given values are once, few, many or a class for expanded clones.

>-|-|TRBV18|TRBJ2-2
TGTGCCAGCTCACCTCAACCCGGGGAGCTGTTTTTT
CASSPQPGELFF
>-|-|TRBV6-5|TRBJ2-5
TGTGCCAGCAGCCCAGGGGTAGAGACCCAGTACTTC
CASSPGVETQYF
>TRBD1|-|TRBV5-8|TRBJ1-2
TGTGCCAGCAGCTTAAGACAGGGGGCCCCTTGGGGCTACACCTTC
CASSLRQGAPWGYTF
>-|-|TRBV2|TRBJ2-7
TGTGCCAGCAGGCCAGAGATTTACGAGCAGTACTTC
CASRPEIYEQYF
>TRBD2|-|TRBV5-1|TRBJ2-5
TGCGCCAGCAGCTGGACTAGACAAGAGACCCAGTACTTC
CASSWTRQETQYF
>-|-|TRBV30|TRBJ1-1
TGTGCCTGGAGGGGATCGAACACTGAAGCTTTCTTT
CAWRGSNTEAFF
>TRBD2|once|TRBV5-6|TRBJ2-1
TGTGCCAGCAGCCAGTGGGGACTAGCGGGGGCTTTCGAGCAGTTCTTC
CASSQWGLAGAFEQFF
>-|-|TRBV6-5|TRBJ2-5
TGTGCCAGCAGTTCACTGGGGACCCAGTACTTC
CASSSLGTQYF
>-|few|TRBV28|TRBJ2-2
TGTGCCAGCGACGGTGGGGGGCGTCGAACCGGGGAGCTGTTTTTT
CASDGGGRRTGELFF
>-|-|TRBV30|TRBJ2-7
TGTGCCTGGAGTGCCCGTCTAGACGAGCAGTACTTC
CAWSARLDEQYF
>-|-|TRBV11-2|TRBJ2-5
TGTGCCAGCAGACCGGGGGACAGCCGTCAAGAGACCCAGTACTTC
CASRPGDSRQETQYF
>TRBD1|few|TRBV7-8|TRBJ2-7
TGTGCCAGCAGCCGCCGACAGGGCCCCTACGAGCAGTACTTC
CASSRRQGPYEQYF
>-|many|TRBV30|TRBJ2-7
TGTGCCTGGGGCTGGGGGACCTCCTACGAGCAGTACTTC
CAWGWGTSYEQYF
>-|few|TRBV15|TRBJ1-3
TGTGCCACCAGCAGAGACAGTGGAAACACCATATATTTT
CATSRDSGNTIYF
>-|-|TRBV6-6|TRBJ1-2
TGTGCCAGCAGGGACCTTAACTATGGCTACACCTTC
CASRDLNYGYTF
>-|-|TRBV18|TRBJ2-7
TGTGCCAGCTCACTCTCCGGGAGTAACCACGAGCAGTACTTC
CASSLSGSNHEQYF
>-|-|TRBV27|TRBJ2-3
TGTGCCAGCAGCGGCCGGAGGGCCACTAACACAGATACGCAGTATTTT
CASSGRRATNTDTQYF
>TRBD1|-|TRBV27|TRBJ1-2
TGTGCCAGCGGGGGCCGGACAGGAATCTATGGCTACACCTTC
CASGGRTGIYGYTF